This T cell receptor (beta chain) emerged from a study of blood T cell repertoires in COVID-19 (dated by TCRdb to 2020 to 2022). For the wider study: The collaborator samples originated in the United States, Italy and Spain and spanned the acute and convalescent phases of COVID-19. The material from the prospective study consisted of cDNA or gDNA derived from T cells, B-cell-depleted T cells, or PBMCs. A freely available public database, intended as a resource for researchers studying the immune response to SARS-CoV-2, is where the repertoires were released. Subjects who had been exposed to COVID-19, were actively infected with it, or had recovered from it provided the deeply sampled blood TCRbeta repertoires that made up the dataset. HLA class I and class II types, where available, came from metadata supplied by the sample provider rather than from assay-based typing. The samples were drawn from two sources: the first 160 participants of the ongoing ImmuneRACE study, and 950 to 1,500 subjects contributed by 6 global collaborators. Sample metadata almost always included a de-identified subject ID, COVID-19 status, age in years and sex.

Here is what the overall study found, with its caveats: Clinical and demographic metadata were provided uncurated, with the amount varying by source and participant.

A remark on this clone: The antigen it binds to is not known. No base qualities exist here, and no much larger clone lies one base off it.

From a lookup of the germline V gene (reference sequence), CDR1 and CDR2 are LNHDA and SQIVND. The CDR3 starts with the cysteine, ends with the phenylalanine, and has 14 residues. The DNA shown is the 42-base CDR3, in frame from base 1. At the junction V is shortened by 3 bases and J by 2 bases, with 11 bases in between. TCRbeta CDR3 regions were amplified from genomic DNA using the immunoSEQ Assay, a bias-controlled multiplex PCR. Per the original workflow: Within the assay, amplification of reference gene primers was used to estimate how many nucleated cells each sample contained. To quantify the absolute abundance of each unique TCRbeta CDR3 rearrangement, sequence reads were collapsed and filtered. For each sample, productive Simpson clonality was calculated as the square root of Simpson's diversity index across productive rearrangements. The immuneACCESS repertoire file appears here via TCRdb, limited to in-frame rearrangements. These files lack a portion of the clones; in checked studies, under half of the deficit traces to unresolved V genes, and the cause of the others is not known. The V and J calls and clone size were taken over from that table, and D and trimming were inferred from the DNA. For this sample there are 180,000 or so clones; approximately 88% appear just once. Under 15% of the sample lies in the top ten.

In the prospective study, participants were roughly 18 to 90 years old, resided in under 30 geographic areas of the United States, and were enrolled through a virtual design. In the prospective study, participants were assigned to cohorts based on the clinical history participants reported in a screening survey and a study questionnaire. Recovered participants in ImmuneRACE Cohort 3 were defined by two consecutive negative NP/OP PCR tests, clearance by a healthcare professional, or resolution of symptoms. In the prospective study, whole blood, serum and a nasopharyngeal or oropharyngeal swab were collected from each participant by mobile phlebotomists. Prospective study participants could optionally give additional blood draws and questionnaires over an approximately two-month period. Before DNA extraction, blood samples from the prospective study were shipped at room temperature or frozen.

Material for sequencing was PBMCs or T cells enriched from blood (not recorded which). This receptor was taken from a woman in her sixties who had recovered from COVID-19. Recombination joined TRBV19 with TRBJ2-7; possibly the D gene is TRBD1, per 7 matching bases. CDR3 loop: CASSMGGQAYEQYF. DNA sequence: TGTGCCAGTAGTATGGGAGGACAGGCCTACGAGCAGTACTTC.